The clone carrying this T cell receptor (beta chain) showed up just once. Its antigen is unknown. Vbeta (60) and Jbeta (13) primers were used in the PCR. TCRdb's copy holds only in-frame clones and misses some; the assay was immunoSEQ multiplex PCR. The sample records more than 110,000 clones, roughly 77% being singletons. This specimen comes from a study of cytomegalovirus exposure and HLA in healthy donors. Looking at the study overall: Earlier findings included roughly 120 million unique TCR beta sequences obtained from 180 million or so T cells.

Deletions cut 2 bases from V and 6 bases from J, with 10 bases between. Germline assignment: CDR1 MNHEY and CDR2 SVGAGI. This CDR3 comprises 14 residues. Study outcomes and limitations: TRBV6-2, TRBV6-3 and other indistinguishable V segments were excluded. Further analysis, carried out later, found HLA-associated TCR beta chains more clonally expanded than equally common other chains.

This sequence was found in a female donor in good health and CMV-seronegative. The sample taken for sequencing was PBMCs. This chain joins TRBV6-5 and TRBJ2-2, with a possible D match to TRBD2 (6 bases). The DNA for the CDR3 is TGTGCCAGCAGTTACCCGGGGAGGTCCGGGGAGCTGTTTTTT. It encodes CASSYPGRSGELFF.